The clone carrying this T cell receptor beta chain came up a few times. This entry is derived from a study of T cell repertoires in ileal Crohn's disease. Study context: Patients had a median roughly 8-year disease duration, and approximately 36% were active smokers. Postoperative therapy was given to about half: about 11 thiopurines, around 18 anti-TNF agents.

The germline V and J ends were trimmed by 7 bases and 1 base, with 8 bases remaining between them. The CDR3 has 12 amino acids. Germline V gene sequence: CDR1 MDHEN, CDR2 SYDVKM. The time point is: neoterminal ileum biopsy at postoperative endoscopy, about 6 months after surgery. Sequencing used immunoSEQ multiplex PCR; TCRdb keeps in-frame clones, though not all of them. The data show 2,700 or so clones, about 71% seen once. Sample: ileal tissue. The sequence derives from an adult with Crohn's disease. V usage is TRBV28 and J usage is TRBJ2-7; possibly TRBD1 for D (6 bases). The chain's CDR3 is CASTGESYEQYF. CDR3 sequence (DNA): TGTGCCAGCACAGGGGAGTCCTACGAGCAGTACTTC.